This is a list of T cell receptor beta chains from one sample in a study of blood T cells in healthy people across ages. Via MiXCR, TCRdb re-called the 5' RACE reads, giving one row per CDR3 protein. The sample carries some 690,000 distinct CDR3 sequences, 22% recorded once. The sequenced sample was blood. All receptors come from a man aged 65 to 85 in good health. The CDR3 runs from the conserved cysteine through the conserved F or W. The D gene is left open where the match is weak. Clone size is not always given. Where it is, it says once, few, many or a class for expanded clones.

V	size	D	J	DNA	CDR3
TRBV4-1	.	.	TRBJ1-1	TGCGCCAGCAGCCAAGATTATGGGGGGTACACTGAAGCTTTCTTT	CASSQDYGGYTEAFF
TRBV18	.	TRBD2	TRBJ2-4	TGTGCCAGCTCACCTAGGACTAGCGGGAGCGGAGCAAACATTCAGTACTTC	CASSPRTSGSGANIQYF
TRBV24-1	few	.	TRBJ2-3	TGTGCCACCAGTGATGGTACAGTCCAGTATTTT	CATSDGTVQYF
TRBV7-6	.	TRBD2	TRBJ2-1	TGTGCCAGCGGCCGGACTAGCGGGATCAATGAGCAGTTCTTC	CASGRTSGINEQFF
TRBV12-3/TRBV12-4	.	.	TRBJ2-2	TGTGCCAGCAGTTGGGGGCCCGGGGAGCTGTTTTTT	CASSWGPGELFF
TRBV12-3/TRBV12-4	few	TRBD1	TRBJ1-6	TGTGCCAGCAGACTGGGACAGAACAATTCACCCCTCCACTTT	CASRLGQNNSPLHF
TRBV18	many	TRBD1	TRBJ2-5	TGTGCCAGCTCACCGCGACAGGGGCAAGAGACCCAGTACTTC	CASSPRQGQETQYF
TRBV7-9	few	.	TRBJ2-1	TGTGCCAGCAGCCCCTACGACGGAAGCTCCTACAATGAGCAGTTCTTC	CASSPYDGSSYNEQFF
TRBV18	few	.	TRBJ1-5	TGTGCCAGCTCACCCCAATCGGGGAATCAGCCCCAGCATTTT	CASSPQSGNQPQHF
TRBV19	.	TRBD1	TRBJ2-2	TGTGCCAGTAGTACTAGACAGGGGGCCGGGGAGCTGTTTTTT	CASSTRQGAGELFF
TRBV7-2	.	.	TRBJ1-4	TGTGCCAGCAGTAGGGCAGGCGGTGTGGAAAAACTGTTTTTT	CASSRAGGVEKLFF
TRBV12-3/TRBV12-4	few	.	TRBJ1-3	TGTGCCAGCAGTGCGGGGTTGAGAAACACCATATATTTT	CASSAGLRNTIYF
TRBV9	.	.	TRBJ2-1	TGTGCCAGCAGCGTAGAAAATGAGCAGTTCTTC	CASSVENEQFF
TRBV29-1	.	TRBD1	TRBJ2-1	TGCAGCGTTGAAAAGGGGGCACTTATTGATGAGCAGTTCTTC	CSVEKGALIDEQFF
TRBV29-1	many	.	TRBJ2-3	TGCAGCGTTGAGCCCGCTTGGACAGATACGCAGTATTTT	CSVEPAWTDTQYF
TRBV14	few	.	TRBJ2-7	TGTGCCAGCAGCCTGGGGGGAACCCTCTACGAGCAGTACTTC	CASSLGGTLYEQYF
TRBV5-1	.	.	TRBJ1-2	TGCGCCAGCAGCCAATCCTGGACGGATAGCTATGGCTACACCTTC	CASSQSWTDSYGYTF
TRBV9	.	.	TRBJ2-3	TGTGCCAGCAGCCCACCCCCGCAAATCAGCACAGATACGCAGTATTTT	CASSPPPQISTDTQYF
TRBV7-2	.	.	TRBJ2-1	TGTGCCAGCAGCTTAGGATATCGGGATGAGACCCATTACTTC	CASSLGYRDETHYF
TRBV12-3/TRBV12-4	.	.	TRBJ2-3	TGTGCCAGCAGTCCGGGCCCCCGAGATACGCAGTATTTT	CASSPGPRDTQYF
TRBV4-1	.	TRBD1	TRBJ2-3	TGCGCCAGCAGGCCTACAGGGGTGGTGGCAGATACGCAGTATTTT	CASRPTGVVADTQYF
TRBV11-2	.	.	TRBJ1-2	TGTGCCAGCAGCCCCGGCCGCCCCTTCAACTATGGCTACACCTTC	CASSPGRPFNYGYTF
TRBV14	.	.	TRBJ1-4	TGTGCCAGCAGCCACCGACCAGCGAGGGCTAATGAAAAACTGTTTTTT	CASSHRPARANEKLFF
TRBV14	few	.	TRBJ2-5	TGTGCCAGCAGCCAAGATAGGTGGTGGGCAGGCCGACAAGAGACCCAGTACTTC	CASSQDRWWAGRQETQYF
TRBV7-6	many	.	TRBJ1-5	TGTGCCAGCAGCTTAGAGGGTTGGGATCAGCCCCAGCATTTT	CASSLEGWDQPQHF
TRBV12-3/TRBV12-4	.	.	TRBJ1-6	TGTGCCAGCACATTCCTAGGGGCAGAAGATTATAATTCACCCCTCCACTTT	CASTFLGAEDYNSPLHF
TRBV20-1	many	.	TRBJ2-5	TGCAGTGCTAGCGGTGAGGGAGAGACCCAGTACTTC	CSASGEGETQYF
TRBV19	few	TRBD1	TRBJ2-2	TGTGCCAGTAGGACAGACAGGGGGGCCGGGGAGCTGTTTTTT	CASRTDRGAGELFF
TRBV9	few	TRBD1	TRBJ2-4	TGTGCCAGCAGCTCCGACCCAGGGGGAGACATTCAGTACTTC	CASSSDPGGDIQYF
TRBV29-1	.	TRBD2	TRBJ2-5	TGCAGCGTTGGTCTAGCGGGGACCGGGGAGACCCAGTACTTC	CSVGLAGTGETQYF
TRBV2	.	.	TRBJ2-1	TGTGCCAGCAGTGCGACACTTTTCTACAATGAGCAGTTCTTC	CASSATLFYNEQFF
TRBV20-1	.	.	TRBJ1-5	TGCAGTGCTATAGTAGGATCTCCGGATCAGCCCCAGCATTTT	CSAIVGSPDQPQHF
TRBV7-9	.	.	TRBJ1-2	TGTGCCAGCAGCAATCCGAATCAGGGGAATGGCTACACCTTC	CASSNPNQGNGYTF
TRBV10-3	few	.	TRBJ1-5	TGTGCCATCAGGGACGGGAGCAGCAATCAGCCCCAGCATTTT	CAIRDGSSNQPQHF
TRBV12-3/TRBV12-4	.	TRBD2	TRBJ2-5	TGTGCCAGCAGTTTAGGACGGGGGGGCCTGAAGACCCAGTACTTC	CASSLGRGGLKTQYF
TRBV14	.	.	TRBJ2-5	TGTGCCAGCAGCCAACAGGCAGGCGTTCTGAAAGAGACCCAGTACTTC	CASSQQAGVLKETQYF
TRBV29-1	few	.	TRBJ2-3	TGCAGCGTTGATGTTGGGGGTGGCACAGATACGCAGTATTTT	CSVDVGGGTDTQYF
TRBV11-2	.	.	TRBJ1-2	TGTGCCAGCAGCCTCAGAGCTGGGGGCTATGGCTACACCTTC	CASSLRAGGYGYTF
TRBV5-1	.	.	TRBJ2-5	TGCGCCAGCAGCTCCCGGGTCGAAGAGACCCAGTACTTC	CASSSRVEETQYF
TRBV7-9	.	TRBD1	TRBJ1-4	TGTGCCAGCAGCAAACAGGGGGGCAATGAAAAACTGTTTTTT	CASSKQGGNEKLFF
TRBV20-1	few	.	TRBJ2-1	TGCAGTGCTAGAGAGATCGTGCTGAATGAGCAGTTCTTC	CSAREIVLNEQFF
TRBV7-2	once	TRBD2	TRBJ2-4	TGTGCCAGCAGCCCTAGGTCGGGGGGCCTAGCGGGAGCCAAAAACATTCAGTACTTC	CASSPRSGGLAGAKNIQYF
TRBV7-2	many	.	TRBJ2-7	TGTGCCAGCAGTCAGATCTACGAGCAGTACTTC	CASSQIYEQYF
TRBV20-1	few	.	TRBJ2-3	TGCAGTGCTAGAGACCCCCTGGGCACAGATACGCAGTATTTT	CSARDPLGTDTQYF
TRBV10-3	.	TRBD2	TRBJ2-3	TGTGCCATCAGGGCGGGAGGGCCGTTTTTCGCAGATACGCAGTATTTT	CAIRAGGPFFADTQYF
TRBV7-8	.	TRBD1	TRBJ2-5	TGTGCCAGCAGCTTAGGAGTACAGGGGGCCCAAGAGACCCAGTACTTC	CASSLGVQGAQETQYF
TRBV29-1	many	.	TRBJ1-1	TGCAGCGGAGGGTGGACTGAAGCTTTCTTT	CSGGWTEAFF
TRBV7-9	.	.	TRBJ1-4	TGTGCCAGCAGCAACCCGCGGGGGGGGACTAATGAAAAACTGTTTTTT	CASSNPRGGTNEKLFF
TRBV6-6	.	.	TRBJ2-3	TGTGCCAGCGAGGGAGCTCCAGGGGGGTTTGTCGCAGATACGCAGTATTTT	CASEGAPGGFVADTQYF
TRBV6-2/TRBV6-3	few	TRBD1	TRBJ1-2	TGTGCCAGCAGGACAACCGGGACAGGGGCCTTCTATGGCTACACCTTC	CASRTTGTGAFYGYTF
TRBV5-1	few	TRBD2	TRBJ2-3	TGCGCCAGCAGAGCCCCTGTATCGGGGGGGCTCACAGATACGCAGTATTTT	CASRAPVSGGLTDTQYF